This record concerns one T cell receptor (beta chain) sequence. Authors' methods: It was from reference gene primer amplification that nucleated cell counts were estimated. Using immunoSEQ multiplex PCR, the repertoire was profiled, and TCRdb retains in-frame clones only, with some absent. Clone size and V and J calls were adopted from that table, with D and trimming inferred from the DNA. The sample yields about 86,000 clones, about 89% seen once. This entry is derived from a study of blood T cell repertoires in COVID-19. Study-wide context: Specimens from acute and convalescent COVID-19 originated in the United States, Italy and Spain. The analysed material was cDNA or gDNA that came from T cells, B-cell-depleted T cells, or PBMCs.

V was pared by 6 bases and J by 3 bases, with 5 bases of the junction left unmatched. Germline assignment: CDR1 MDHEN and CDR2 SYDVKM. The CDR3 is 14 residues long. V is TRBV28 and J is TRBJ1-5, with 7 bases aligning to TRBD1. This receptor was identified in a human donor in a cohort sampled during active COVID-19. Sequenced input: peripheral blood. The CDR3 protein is CASRPGGHNQPQHF. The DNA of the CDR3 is TGTGCCAGCAGACCAGGGGGTCACAATCAGCCCCAGCATTTT.